The 17 T cell receptor beta chains presented below share a single source sample, sequenced in a study of T-cell reconstitution after alpha-beta-depleted transplantation in children. The library targeted TCRbeta and was prepared with unique molecular identifiers. From the PCR reads, TCRdb called clonotypes with MiXCR, one entry per CDR3 protein. The top ten clones hold roughly 28% of a sample with over 3,500 distinct CDR3 sequences, 25% of them seen once. The sequencing used PBMCs, mostly from graft donor cells, collected 60 days after TCRalphabeta/CD19-depleted stem cell transplant. These receptors came from a boy in the first two years of life who had a stem cell transplant for SCID, so the T cells may come from the graft donor.

This clonotype is medium-sized (0.01 to 0.1%) within its sample. This chain uses TRBV20-1 with TRBJ1-1; D call uncertain. The CDR3 spans 13 residues. Germline-derived CDR1 and CDR2 are DFQATT and SNEGSKA (reference sequence). V was trimmed by 3 bases and J by 0 bases, leaving 8 bases between them. The CDR3 reads CSASENLNTEAFF. Written as DNA, the CDR3 is TGCAGTGCTAGCGAAAACTTGAACACTGAAGCTTTCTTT.

J is TRBJ1-5 and V is TRBV6-1; D uncertain. V was trimmed by 6 bases and J by 0 bases, leaving 9 bases between them. This CDR3 spans 14 amino acids. Germline CDR1 and CDR2: MNHNS and SASEGT. CDR3: CASSALNSNQPQHF. As DNA, the CDR3 is TGTGCCAGCAGCGCTCTAAATAGCAATCAGCCCCAGCATTTT.

The rearrangement uses TRBV6-2 or TRBV6-3 and TRBJ2-3; 9 positions match TRBD1. The junction had 7 bases not matched to a gene; V was cut back by 4 bases and J by 2 bases. Germline-derived CDR1 and CDR2 are MNHEY and SVGEGT. CDR3 length: 16 amino acids. The CDR3 protein is CASSFTQGAYTDTQYF. The CDR3 bases are TGTGCCAGCAGTTTCACACAGGGGGCTTACACAGATACGCAGTATTTT.

This clonotype was counted many times. The chain links TRBV5-5 to TRBJ2-5, with D possibly TRBD2 on 6 matching bases. This CDR3 is 13 amino acids long. Germline V gene lookup returns CDR1 SGHKS and CDR2 YYEKEE (reference sequence). V was shortened by 5 bases and J by 2 bases, with 10 bases between the two germline ends. The CDR3 nucleotides are TGTGCCAGCAGGGGGACTTTACAAGAGACCCAGTACTTC. This codes for CASRGTLQETQYF.

This clonotype qualifies as medium-sized (0.01 to 0.1%). The chain links TRBV7-9 to TRBJ2-5; 13 bases agree with TRBD2. Germline CDR1 SEHNR, CDR2 FQNEAQ (reference sequence). The length of the CDR3 is 16 residues. The J segment lost 0 bases and the V segment lost 5 bases, leaving 3 bases of the junction unmatched. The CDR3 coding sequence is TGTGCCAGCAGCCCAGGACTAGCGGGGGACCAAGAGACCCAGTACTTC. Its protein product is CASSPGLAGDQETQYF.

This rearrangement joins TRBV7-2 to TRBJ2-1, with 9 bases that match TRBD1. Germline lookup yields CDR1 SGHTA and CDR2 FQGNSA. CDR3 length: 12 residues. The ends lost 6 bases at V and 9 bases at J; junction bases unmatched: 3. DNA for the CDR3: TGTGCCAGCAGAGGGACAGGGTTTGAGCAGTTCTTC. Protein sequence: CASRGTGFEQFF.

This clonotype was seen repeatedly, ten times or more. The rearrangement uses TRBV20-1 and TRBJ1-6; TRBD1 aligns across 8 bases. CDR1 and CDR2 from the germline V gene are DFQATT and SNEGSKA (reference sequence). The CDR3 has 14 amino acids. Trimming cost V 5 bases and J 6 bases; bases outside gene matches: 6. The CDR3 sequence is CSARRTGLNSPLHF. CDR3 coding DNA: TGCAGTGCTCGCAGGACAGGGCTTAATTCACCCCTCCACTTT.

By proportion, this clonotype is medium-sized (0.01 to 0.1%). The chain is built from TRBV7-9 and TRBJ1-1; D is undetermined. The CDR3 sequence is 13 residues long. Trimming left V 2 bases short and J 8 bases short, with 12 bases between. Germline V gene lookup returns CDR1 SEHNR and CDR2 FQNEAQ (reference sequence). Here the CDR3 reads CASSLYIEGEAFF. The CDR3 DNA sequence: TGTGCCAGCAGCTTATATATCGAGGGAGAAGCTTTCTTT.

V gene TRBV11-2 combines with J gene TRBJ2-3; TRBD2 matches 8 bases. CDR3 length: 15 amino acids. With 4 bases clipped from V and 5 bases from J, the junction kept 8 bases outside the gene matches. CDR1 is SGHAT and CDR2 is FQNNGV in the germline V gene. CDR3: CASSSRAGGQDTQYF. The CDR3 DNA reads as TGTGCCAGCAGCTCACGGGCGGGGGGTCAAGATACGCAGTATTTT.

The gene calls are TRBV12-3 or TRBV12-4 and TRBJ2-1, with 10 nucleotides matching TRBD2. V dropped 1 base and J dropped 6; count of bases not matched to a gene: 12. The CDR3 contains 18 residues. The CDR3: CASSLGLLAGASGNEQFF. CDR3 bases: TGTGCCAGCAGTTTAGGGTTGCTAGCGGGAGCCTCTGGCAATGAGCAGTTCTTC.

This clonotype has at least ten counts. The J gene is TRBJ2-5, the V gene TRBV7-2, with TRBD2 matching over 8 bases. With V trimmed by 5 bases and J by 3 bases, 11 bases remained unmatched. The CDR3 runs 16 residues. The germline V gene encodes CDR1 SGHTA and CDR2 FQGNSA. The CDR3 sequence is CASSPLLWRGEETQYF. CDR3 DNA sequence: TGTGCCAGCAGCCCTCTCCTTTGGCGGGGGGAAGAGACCCAGTACTTC.

The rearrangement links TRBV20-1 to TRBJ1-5; D may be TRBD1 (5 bases). CDR3 size: 14 residues. The germline V gene encodes CDR1 DFQATT and CDR2 SNEGSKA (reference sequence). Trimming removed 3 bases at V and 2 bases at J, with 11 bases between. The DNA of the CDR3 is TGCAGTGCTAGTCAAATGGGGGGCAATCAGCCCCAGCATTTT. It is translated as CSASQMGGNQPQHF.

This clonotype has ten or more counts. The chain joins TRBV10-3 to TRBJ2-7, with 7 bases fitting TRBD1. V lost 10 bases to trimming and J lost 4 bases; unmatched junction nucleotides: 13. Germline V lookup: CDR1 ENHRY, CDR2 SYGVKD. This CDR3 region has 14 residues. The CDR3: CATIPIGGAYEQYF. CDR3 coding DNA: TGTGCCACCATTCCTATAGGGGGCGCTTACGAGCAGTACTTC.

This clonotype is labeled medium-sized. The CDR3 reads CASSYSVLNRGRDLNTEAFF. Here the CDR3 DNA reads TGTGCCAGCAGTTACTCGGTACTCAACAGGGGGCGCGATTTGAACACTGAAGCTTTCTTT. The chain is built from TRBV6-2 or TRBV6-3 and TRBJ1-1; 9 bases line up with TRBD1. Germline V gene data show CDR1 as MNHEY and CDR2 as SVGEGT. The CDR3 covers 20 residues. The junction had 14 bases not matched to a gene; V was cut back by 0 bases and J by 0 bases.

This clonotype was counted many times. V is TRBV28 and J is TRBJ2-7, with 9 bases lining up with TRBD2. Germline assignment: CDR1 MDHEN and CDR2 SYDVKM. CDR3 length: 19 residues. The J segment lost 1 base and the V segment lost 5 bases, leaving 18 bases of the junction unmatched. The CDR3 nucleotides are TGTGCCAGCAGTCCGGGGTGGGGAGTAGCGGGGGTAATTTCCTACGAGCAGTACTTC. Its protein is CASSPGWGVAGVISYEQYF.

This clonotype was detected many times. The chain uses TRBV5-1 and TRBJ1-1, with D unclear. Germline V gene lookup returns CDR1 SGHRS and CDR2 YFSETQ. The CDR3 length is 14 residues. Trimming cost V 5 bases and J 0 bases, with 11 bases left between them. CDR3 DNA: TGCGCCAGCAGGGACCAAGGCATGAACACTGAAGCTTTCTTT. It encodes CASRDQGMNTEAFF.

This sequence joins TRBV5-1 and TRBJ2-7, with a possible D match to TRBD2 (6 bases). CDR3 size: 14 residues. V lost 4 bases to trimming and J lost 1 base, with 12 bases between them. CDR1 SGHRS and CDR2 YFSETQ come from the germline V gene. The CDR3 DNA sequence: TGCGCCAGCAGCCCGGGACTGGGTTCCTACGAGCAGTACTTC. Its translation is CASSPGLGSYEQYF.